This T cell receptor beta chain was captured by sequencing in a study of blood T cell repertoires in COVID-19. For the study at large: COVID-19 samples, acute and convalescent, were from the United States, Italy and Spain. Nucleic acid was either cDNA or gDNA, and it came from T cells, B-cell-depleted T cells, or PBMCs.

Per the authors' pipeline: For nucleated cells, counts were estimated from reference gene primer amplification. Method: immunoSEQ multiplex PCR; TCRdb's copy keeps in-frame clones and lacks some. From that table come the V and J calls and clone size; the DNA was used to work out D and trimming. The table has fewer than 40,000 clones, approximately 86% seen once. Germline CDR1 is MNHEY and CDR2 is SVGAGI. CDR3 length: 11 amino acids. V was cut by 8 bases and J by 0 bases, with 4 bases left in between. The sample holds one count of this clone. The chain links TRBV6-5 to TRBJ1-2; D not resolved. This clonotype originated in a human donor in a cohort sampled during active COVID-19. The sequencing input was peripheral blood. The DNA of the CDR3 is TGTGCCAGCGGCCCTAACTATGGCTACACCTTC. Protein: CASGPNYGYTF.